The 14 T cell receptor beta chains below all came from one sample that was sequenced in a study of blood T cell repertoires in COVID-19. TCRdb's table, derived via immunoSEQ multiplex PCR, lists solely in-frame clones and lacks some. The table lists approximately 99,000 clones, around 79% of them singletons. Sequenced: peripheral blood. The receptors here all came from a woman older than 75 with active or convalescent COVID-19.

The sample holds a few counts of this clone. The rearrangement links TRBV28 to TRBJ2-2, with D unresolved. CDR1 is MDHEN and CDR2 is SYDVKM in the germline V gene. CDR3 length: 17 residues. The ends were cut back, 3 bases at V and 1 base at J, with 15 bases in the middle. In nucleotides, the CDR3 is TGTGCCAGCAGTTTGGTCTCCGGCAGGTGGAACACCGGGGAGCTGTTTTTT. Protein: CASSLVSGRWNTGELFF.

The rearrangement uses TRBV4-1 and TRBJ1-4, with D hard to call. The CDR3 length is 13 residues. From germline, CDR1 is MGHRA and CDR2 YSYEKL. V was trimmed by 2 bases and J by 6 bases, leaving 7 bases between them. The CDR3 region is CASSQTRYEKLFF. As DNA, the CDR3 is TGCGCCAGCAGCCAAACCCGGTATGAAAAACTGTTTTTT.

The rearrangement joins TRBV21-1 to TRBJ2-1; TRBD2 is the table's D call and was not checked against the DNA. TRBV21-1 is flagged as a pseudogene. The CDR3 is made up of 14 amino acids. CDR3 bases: TGTGCCAGCATCGGGGGACCTAAAAGGAATGAGCAGTTCTTC. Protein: CASIGGPKRNEQFF.

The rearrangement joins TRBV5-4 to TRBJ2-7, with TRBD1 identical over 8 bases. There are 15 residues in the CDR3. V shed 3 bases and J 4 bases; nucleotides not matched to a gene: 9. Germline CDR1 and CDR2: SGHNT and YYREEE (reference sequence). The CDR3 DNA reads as TGTGCCAGCAGCTCATTCGGACAGGGAGTGTACGAGCAGTACTTC. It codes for CASSSFGQGVYEQYF. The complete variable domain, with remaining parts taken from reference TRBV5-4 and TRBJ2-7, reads ETGVTQSPTHLIKTRGQQVTLRCSSQSGHNTVSWYQQALGQGPQFIFQYYREEENGRGNFPPRFSGLQFPNYSSELNVNALELDDSALYLCASSSFGQGVYEQYFGPGTRLTVT.

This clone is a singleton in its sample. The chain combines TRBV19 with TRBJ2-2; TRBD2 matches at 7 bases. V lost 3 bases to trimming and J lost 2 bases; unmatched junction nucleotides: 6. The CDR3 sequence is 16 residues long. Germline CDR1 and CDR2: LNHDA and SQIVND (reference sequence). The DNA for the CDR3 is TGTGCCAGTAGTATGTCTGGCGGGGGTAACACCGGGGAGCTGTTTTTT. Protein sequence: CASSMSGGGNTGELFF. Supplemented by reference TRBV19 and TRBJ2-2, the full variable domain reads DGGITQSPKYLFRKEGQNVTLSCEQNLNHDAMYWYRQDPGQGLRLIYYSQIVNDFQKGDIAEGYSVSREKKESFPLTVTSAQKNPTAFYLCASSMSGGGNTGELFFGEGSRLTVL.

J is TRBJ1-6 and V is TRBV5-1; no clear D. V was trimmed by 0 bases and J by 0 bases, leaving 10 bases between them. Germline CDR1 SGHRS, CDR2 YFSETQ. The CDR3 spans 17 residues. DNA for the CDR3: TGCGCCAGCAGCTTGGGCAGTGGGAGCTCCTATAATTCACCCCTCCACTTT. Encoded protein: CASSLGSGSSYNSPLHF.

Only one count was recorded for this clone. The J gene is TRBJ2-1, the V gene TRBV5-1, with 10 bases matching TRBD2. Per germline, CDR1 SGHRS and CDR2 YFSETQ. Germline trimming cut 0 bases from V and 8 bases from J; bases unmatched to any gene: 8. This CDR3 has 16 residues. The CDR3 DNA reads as TGCGCCAGCAGCTTGGGGGCTAGCGGGAGAATGCATGAGCAGTTCTTC. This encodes CASSLGASGRMHEQFF.

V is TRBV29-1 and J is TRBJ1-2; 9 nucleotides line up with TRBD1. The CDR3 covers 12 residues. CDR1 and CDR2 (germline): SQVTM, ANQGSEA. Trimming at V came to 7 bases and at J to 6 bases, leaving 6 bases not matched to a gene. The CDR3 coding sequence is TGCAGCGCCCTAGGGACAGGGCATGGCTACACCTTC. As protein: CSALGTGHGYTF.

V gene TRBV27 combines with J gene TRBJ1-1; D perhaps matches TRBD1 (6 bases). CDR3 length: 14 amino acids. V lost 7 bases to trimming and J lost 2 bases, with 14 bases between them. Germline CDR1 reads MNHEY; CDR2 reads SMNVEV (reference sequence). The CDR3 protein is CASKQTGENTEAFF. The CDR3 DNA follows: TGTGCCAGCAAACAGACAGGCGAAAACACTGAAGCTTTCTTT.

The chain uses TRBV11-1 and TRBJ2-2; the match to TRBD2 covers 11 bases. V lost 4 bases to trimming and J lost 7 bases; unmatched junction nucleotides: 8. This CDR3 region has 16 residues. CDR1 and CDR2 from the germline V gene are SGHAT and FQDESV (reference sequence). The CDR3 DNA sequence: TGTGCCAGCAGCTCCTTTAGCGGGAGGGCCTTCGGGGAGCTGTTTTTT. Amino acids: CASSSFSGRAFGELFF.

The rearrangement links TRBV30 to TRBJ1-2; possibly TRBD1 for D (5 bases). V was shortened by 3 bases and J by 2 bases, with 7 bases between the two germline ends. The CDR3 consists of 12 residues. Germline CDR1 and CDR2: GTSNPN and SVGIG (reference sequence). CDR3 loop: CAWRTGNYGYTF. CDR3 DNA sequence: TGTGCCTGGAGAACAGGAAACTATGGCTACACCTTC.

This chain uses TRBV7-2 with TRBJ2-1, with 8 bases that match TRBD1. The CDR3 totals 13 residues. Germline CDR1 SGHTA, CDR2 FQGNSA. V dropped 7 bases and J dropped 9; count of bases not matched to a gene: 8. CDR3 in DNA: TGTGCCAGCACCAGGGGGCGGGTGGGTGAGCAGTTCTTC. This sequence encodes CASTRGRVGEQFF.

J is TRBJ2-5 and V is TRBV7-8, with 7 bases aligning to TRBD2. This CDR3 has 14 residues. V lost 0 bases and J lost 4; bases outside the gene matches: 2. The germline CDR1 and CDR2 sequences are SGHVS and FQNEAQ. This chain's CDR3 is CASSLAGGPETQYF. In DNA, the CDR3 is TGTGCCAGCAGCTTAGCGGGAGGGCCAGAGACCCAGTACTTC. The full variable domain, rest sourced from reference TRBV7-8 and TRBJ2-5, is GAGVSQSPRYKVAKRGQDVALRCDPISGHVSLFWYQQALGQGPEFLTYFQNEAQLDKSGLPSDRFFAERPEGSVSTLKIQRTQQEDSAVYLCASSLAGGPETQYFGPGTRLLVL.

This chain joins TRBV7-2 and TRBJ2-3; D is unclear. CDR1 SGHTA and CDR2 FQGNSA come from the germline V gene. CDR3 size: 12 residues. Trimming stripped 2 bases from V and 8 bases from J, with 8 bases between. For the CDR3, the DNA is TGTGCCAGCAGCTTATTGCGTCGTACGCAGTATTTT. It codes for CASSLLRRTQYF.